The 19 T cell receptor beta chains given below trace back to one sample, sequenced in a study of blood T cell repertoires in COVID-19. The protocol was immunoSEQ multiplex PCR, while the TCRdb copy is restricted to in-frame clones and leaves out a portion. The table has 200,000 to 250,000 clones, 84% seen once. The sequenced material came from peripheral blood. The receptors come from a man aged 50 to 59 with acute or convalescent COVID-19.

This chain connects TRBV9 to TRBJ1-3; 7 bases match TRBD1. Looked up from germline, CDR1 is SGDLS and CDR2 is YYNGEE. V shed 0 bases and J 8 bases; nucleotides not matched to a gene: 8. The CDR3 is 15 amino acids. The CDR3 DNA follows: TGTGCCAGCAGCGTAGAGCGACAGGGCCGGGACACCATATATTTT. Encoded protein: CASSVERQGRDTIYF.

This chain joins TRBV3-1 (or the pseudogene TRBV3-2) and TRBJ2-5; D may be TRBD2 (6 bases). This CDR3 region has 15 residues. With 0 bases removed from V and 6 bases from J, the gap between germline ends came to 14 bases. Germline-derived CDR1 and CDR2 are LGHDT and YNNKEL (reference sequence). The CDR3 coding sequence is TGTGCCAGCAGCCAAGATCTACTAGCTATAAAGACCCAGTACTTC. Translation gives CASSQDLLAIKTQYF.

The rearrangement links TRBV30 to TRBJ1-1, with a weak D call TRBD1 (5 bases). CDR3 length: 12 residues. Germline CDR1 reads GTSNPN; CDR2 reads SVGIG (reference sequence). V dropped 4 bases and J dropped 1 base, with 7 bases sitting between them. CDR3 sequence reads: CAWMGGNTEAFF. In DNA form, the CDR3 reads TGTGCCTGGATGGGGGGGAACACTGAAGCTTTCTTT.

The chain uses TRBV4-1 and TRBJ1-5; a possible D gene is TRBD1 (5 bases). Germline values: CDR1 MGHRA, CDR2 YSYEKL. The CDR3 loop spans 15 amino acids. With 1 base removed from V and 9 bases from J, the gap between germline ends came to 16 bases. The CDR3 sequence: CASSQGQGAIRPQHF. In DNA form, the CDR3 reads TGCGCCAGCAGCCAAGGGCAAGGGGCGATCAGGCCCCAGCATTTT.

The chain recombines TRBV4-1 with TRBJ2-5, with D perhaps TRBD1 (6 bases). CDR3 length: 15 residues. V was trimmed by 1 base and J by 5 bases, leaving 14 bases between them. The germline CDR1 and CDR2 sequences are MGHRA and YSYEKL. CDR3 in amino acids: CASSQADSARETQYF. CDR3 DNA: TGCGCCAGCAGCCAAGCGGACAGTGCAAGGGAGACCCAGTACTTC.

In its sample, this clone was seen once. The chain combines TRBV25-1 with TRBJ1-5; D is perhaps TRBD1 (5 bases). The CDR3 length is 14 residues. Germline-derived CDR1 and CDR2 are MGHDK and SYGVNS. The germline V and J ends were trimmed by 3 bases and 1 base, with 7 bases remaining between them. CDR3 protein: CASSEPGSNQPQHF. DNA for the CDR3: TGTGCCAGCAGTGAGCCAGGGAGCAATCAGCCCCAGCATTTT. The variable domain in full, completed from reference TRBV25-1 and TRBJ1-5, reads EADIYQTPRYLVIGTGKKITLECSQTMGHDKMYWYQQDPGMELHLIHYSYGVNSTEKGDLSSESTVSRIRTEHFPLTLESARPSHTSQYLCASSEPGSNQPQHFGDGTRLSIL.

The chain employs TRBV9 and TRBJ2-1; a weak D match, TRBD2 (6 bases). Deletions cut 0 bases from V and 9 bases from J, with 13 bases between. The CDR3 totals 14 residues. Germline values: CDR1 SGDLS, CDR2 YYNGEE. CDR3 region: CASSVGSGESEQFF. The CDR3 bases are TGTGCCAGCAGCGTAGGGTCGGGGGAAAGTGAGCAGTTCTTC. The variable domain in full, completed from reference TRBV9 and TRBJ2-1, reads DSGVTQTPKHLITATGQRVTLRCSPRSGDLSVYWYQQSLDQGLQFLIQYYNGEERAKGNILERFSAQQFPDLHSELNLSSLELGDSALYFCASSVGSGESEQFFGPGTRLTVL.

The CDR3 reads CASSLRNLAGTYNEQFF. The DNA for the CDR3 is TGTGCCAGCAGCTTGCGCAACCTAGCGGGAACCTACAATGAGCAGTTCTTC. The chain is built from TRBV7-8 and TRBJ2-1; 9 bases align to TRBD2. The CDR3 is 17 residues long. With 3 bases clipped from V and 2 bases from J, the junction kept 8 bases outside the gene matches. Germline CDR1 SGHVS, CDR2 FQNEAQ.

In this sample, this clone turned up once. The J gene is TRBJ2-1, the V gene TRBV5-8; D gene ambiguous. V was shortened by 6 bases and J by 0 bases, with 13 bases between the two germline ends. The CDR3 extends over 15 amino acids. CDR1 and CDR2 (germline): SGHTS, YDEGEE. CDR3 sequence: CASNRGGSSYNEQFF. The CDR3 nucleotides are TGTGCCAGCAATCGCGGCGGTTCCTCCTACAATGAGCAGTTCTTC.

The chain joins TRBV3-1 (or the pseudogene TRBV3-2) to TRBJ1-2; tentatively, D is TRBD1 (5 bases). Looked up from germline, CDR1 is LGHDT and CDR2 is YNNKEL (reference sequence). This CDR3 is built from 14 residues. V lost 0 bases and J 7 bases, leaving 12 bases between the germline ends. The CDR3 region is CASSQEGWGGGYTF. For the CDR3, the DNA is TGTGCCAGCAGCCAAGAAGGATGGGGGGGTGGCTACACCTTC.

The sample holds one count of this clone. V and J are TRBV5-6 and TRBJ2-3, with 10 bases matching TRBD1. Germline loops: CDR1 SGHDT, CDR2 YYEEEE. J was trimmed by 4 bases and V by 4 bases; bases with no gene match: 3. The CDR3 contains 14 residues. The DNA for the CDR3 is TGTGCCAGCAGCACAGGACAGGGGGCAGATACGCAGTATTTT. Translated, it gives CASSTGQGADTQYF.

The chain couples TRBV5-6 to TRBJ1-1; no definite D call. V was cut by 1 base and J by 0 bases, with 10 bases left in between. The CDR3 has 15 residues. CDR1 and CDR2 from the germline V gene are SGHDT and YYEEEE. CDR3 bases: TGTGCCAGCAGCTTGCCGAGAAGCCTGAACACTGAAGCTTTCTTT. Its translation is CASSLPRSLNTEAFF.

This clone was detected only a few times. The V call is TRBV7-3, the J call TRBJ2-2; perhaps TRBD2 as D (5 bases). The V gene lost 0 bases and the J gene lost 6 bases, with 8 bases spanning the gap. The CDR3 covers 14 residues. CDR1 and CDR2 (germline): SGHTA, FQGTGA. Written as DNA, the CDR3 is TGTGCCAGCAGCTTAACAGGAGGTGCCGGGGAGCTGTTTTTT. As protein: CASSLTGGAGELFF.

The chain combines TRBV6-1 with TRBJ1-6; D call uncertain. The CDR3 spans 16 residues. The germline V and J ends were trimmed by 3 bases and 1 base, with 10 bases remaining between them. Germline V gene data show CDR1 as MNHNS and CDR2 as SASEGT. The CDR3 spells CASSEAGRSYNSPLHF. CDR3 DNA sequence: TGTGCCAGCAGTGAGGCGGGGAGGTCCTATAATTCACCCCTCCACTTT.

The chain uses TRBV27 and TRBJ2-7, with D possibly TRBD2 on 5 matching bases. V was trimmed by 0 bases and J by 5 bases, leaving 17 bases between them. Germline CDR1 is MNHEY and CDR2 is SMNVEV (reference sequence). The CDR3 spans 16 residues. CDR3 nucleotide sequence: TGTGCCAGCAGTTTATCCTCATACGGTGAGGGCGACGAGCAGTACTTC. Amino acid sequence: CASSLSSYGEGDEQYF.

The J gene is TRBJ1-1, the V gene TRBV10-3; weak D call: TRBD1 (5 bases). Trimming took 3 bases from V and 2 from J, leaving 16 bases between them. This CDR3 is built from 16 residues. Germline V lookup: CDR1 ENHRY, CDR2 SYGVKD. CDR3 residues: CAISDQGRYSNTEAFF. DNA of the CDR3: TGTGCCATCAGTGATCAGGGCCGTTACAGTAACACTGAAGCTTTCTTT.

This chain links TRBV7-2 with TRBJ1-6; D is uncertain. V lost 4 bases and J 12 bases, leaving 10 bases between the germline ends. There are 12 residues in the CDR3. Germline V gives CDR1 SGHTA, CDR2 FQGNSA. CDR3 DNA sequence: TGTGCCAGCAGCTCGCTATACTTACCCCTCCACTTT. Protein: CASSSLYLPLHF.

The chain has TRBV19 and TRBJ2-3, with 9 bases lining up with TRBD2. CDR3 length: 17 residues. Germline CDR1 LNHDA, CDR2 SQIVND (reference sequence). Germline trimming cut 0 bases from V and 5 bases from J; bases unmatched to any gene: 9. For the CDR3, the DNA is TGTGCCAGTAGTATAGATTCCCCAAGCGGGGGGCTAGATACGCAGTATTTT. It encodes CASSIDSPSGGLDTQYF.

The chain uses TRBV2 and TRBJ2-7; 9 bases align to TRBD2. The CDR3 has 15 amino acids. V dropped 6 bases and J dropped 0; count of bases not matched to a gene: 6. Germline assignment: CDR1 SNHLY and CDR2 FYNNEI. The CDR3 protein is CASSLNSGSSYEQYF. In DNA form, the CDR3 reads TGTGCCAGCAGCTTAAATAGCGGGAGCTCCTACGAGCAGTACTTC.